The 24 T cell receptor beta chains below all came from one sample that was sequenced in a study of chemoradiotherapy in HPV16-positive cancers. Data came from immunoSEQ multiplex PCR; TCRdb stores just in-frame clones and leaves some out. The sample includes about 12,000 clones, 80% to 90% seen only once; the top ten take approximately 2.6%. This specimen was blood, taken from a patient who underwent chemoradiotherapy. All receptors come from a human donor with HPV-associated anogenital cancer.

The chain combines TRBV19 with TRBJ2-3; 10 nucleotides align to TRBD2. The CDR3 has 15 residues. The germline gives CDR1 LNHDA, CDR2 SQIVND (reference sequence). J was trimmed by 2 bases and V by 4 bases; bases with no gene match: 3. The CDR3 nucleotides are TGTGCCAGTAGTACACTAGCGGGGCCCACAGATACGCAGTATTTT. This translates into CASSTLAGPTDTQYF.

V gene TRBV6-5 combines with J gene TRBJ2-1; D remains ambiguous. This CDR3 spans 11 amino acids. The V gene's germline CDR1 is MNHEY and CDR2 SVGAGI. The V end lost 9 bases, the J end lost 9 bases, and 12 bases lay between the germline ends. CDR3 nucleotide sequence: TGTGCCAGTCGGGCAATGTTTGAGCAGTTCTTC. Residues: CASRAMFEQFF.

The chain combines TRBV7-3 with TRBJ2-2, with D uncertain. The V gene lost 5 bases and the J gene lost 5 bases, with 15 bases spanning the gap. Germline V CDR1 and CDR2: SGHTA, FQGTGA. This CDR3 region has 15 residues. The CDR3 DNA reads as TGTGCCAGCAGCACATCCTTTCGTGGGACCGGGGAGCTGTTTTTT. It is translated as CASSTSFRGTGELFF.

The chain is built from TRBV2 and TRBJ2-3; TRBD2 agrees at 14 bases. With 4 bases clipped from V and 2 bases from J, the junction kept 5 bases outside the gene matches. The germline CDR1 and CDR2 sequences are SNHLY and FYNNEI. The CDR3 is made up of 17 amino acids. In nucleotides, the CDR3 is TGTGCCAGCAGTGCTAGGACTAGCGGGGGGCCCACAGATACGCAGTATTTT. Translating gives CASSARTSGGPTDTQYF.

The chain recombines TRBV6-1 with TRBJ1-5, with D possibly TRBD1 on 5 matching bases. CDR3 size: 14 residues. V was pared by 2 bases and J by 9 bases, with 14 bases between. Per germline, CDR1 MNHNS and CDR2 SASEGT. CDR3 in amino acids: CASSEFQGTRPQHF. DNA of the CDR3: TGTGCCAGCAGTGAATTTCAGGGCACGAGGCCCCAGCATTTT.

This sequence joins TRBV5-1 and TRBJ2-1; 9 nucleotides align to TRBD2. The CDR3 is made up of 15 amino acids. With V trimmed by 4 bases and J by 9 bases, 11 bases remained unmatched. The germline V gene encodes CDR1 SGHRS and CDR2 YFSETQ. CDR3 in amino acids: CASSQEGLAISEQFF. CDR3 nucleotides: TGCGCCAGCAGCCAGGAGGGACTAGCCATAAGTGAGCAGTTCTTC.

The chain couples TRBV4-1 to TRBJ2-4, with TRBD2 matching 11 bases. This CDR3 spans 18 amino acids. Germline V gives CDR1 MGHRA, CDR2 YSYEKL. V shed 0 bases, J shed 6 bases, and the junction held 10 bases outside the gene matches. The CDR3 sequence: CASSQEGLAGGGGNIQYF. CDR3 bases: TGCGCCAGCAGCCAAGAAGGGCTAGCGGGGGGAGGTGGAAACATTCAGTACTTC.

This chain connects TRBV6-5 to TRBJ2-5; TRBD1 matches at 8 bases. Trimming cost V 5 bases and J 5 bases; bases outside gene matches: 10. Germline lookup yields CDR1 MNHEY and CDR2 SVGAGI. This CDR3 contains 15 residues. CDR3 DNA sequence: TGTGCCAGCAGTCAAACCCAGGGGGCGGGGGAGACCCAGTACTTC. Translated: CASSQTQGAGETQYF.

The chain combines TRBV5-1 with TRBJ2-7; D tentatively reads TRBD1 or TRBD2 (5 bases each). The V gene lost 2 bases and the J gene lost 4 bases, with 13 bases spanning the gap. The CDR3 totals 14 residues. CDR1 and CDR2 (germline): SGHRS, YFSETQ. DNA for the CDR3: TGCGCCAGCAGCTTAGGCAGGGAGTCGTACGAGCAGTACTTC. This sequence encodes CASSLGRESYEQYF.

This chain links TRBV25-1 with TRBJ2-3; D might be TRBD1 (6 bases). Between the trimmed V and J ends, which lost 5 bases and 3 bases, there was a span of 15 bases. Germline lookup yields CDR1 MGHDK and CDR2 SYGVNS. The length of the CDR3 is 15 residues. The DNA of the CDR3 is TGTGCCAGCAGTACAGGGTTCTCACAAACAGATACGCAGTATTTT. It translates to CASSTGFSQTDTQYF. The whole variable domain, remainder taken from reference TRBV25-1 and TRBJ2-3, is EADIYQTPRYLVIGTGKKITLECSQTMGHDKMYWYQQDPGMELHLIHYSYGVNSTEKGDLSSESTVSRIRTEHFPLTLESARPSHTSQYLCASSTGFSQTDTQYFGPGTRLTVL.

CDR3 loop: CASSIVHRGNEKLFF. The CDR3 DNA reads as TGTGCCAGTAGTATCGTTCACAGGGGGAACGAAAAACTGTTTTTT. The chain has TRBV19 and TRBJ1-4, with 8 bases matching TRBD1. Germline trimming cut 3 bases from V and 8 bases from J; bases unmatched to any gene: 8. CDR3 length equals 15 residues. The germline CDR1 and CDR2 sequences are LNHDA and SQIVND (reference sequence).

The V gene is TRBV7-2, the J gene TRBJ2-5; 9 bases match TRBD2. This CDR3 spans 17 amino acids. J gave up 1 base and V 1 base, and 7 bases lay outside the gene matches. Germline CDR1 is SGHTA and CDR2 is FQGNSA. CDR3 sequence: CASSLGGLRGGQETQYF. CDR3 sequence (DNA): TGTGCCAGCAGCTTAGGAGGTTTGCGGGGGGGCCAAGAGACCCAGTACTTC.

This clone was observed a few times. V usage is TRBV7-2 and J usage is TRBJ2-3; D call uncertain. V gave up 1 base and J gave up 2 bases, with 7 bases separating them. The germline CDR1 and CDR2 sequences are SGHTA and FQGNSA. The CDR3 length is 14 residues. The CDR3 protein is CASSLEGFTDTQYF. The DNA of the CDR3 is TGTGCCAGCAGCTTAGAAGGGTTCACAGATACGCAGTATTTT.

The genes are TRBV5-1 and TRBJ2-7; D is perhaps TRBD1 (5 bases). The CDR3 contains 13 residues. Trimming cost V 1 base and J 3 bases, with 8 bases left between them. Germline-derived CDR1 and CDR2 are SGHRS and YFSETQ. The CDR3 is CASSLRQGYEQYF. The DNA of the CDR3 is TGCGCCAGCAGCTTGCGGCAGGGCTACGAGCAGTACTTC.

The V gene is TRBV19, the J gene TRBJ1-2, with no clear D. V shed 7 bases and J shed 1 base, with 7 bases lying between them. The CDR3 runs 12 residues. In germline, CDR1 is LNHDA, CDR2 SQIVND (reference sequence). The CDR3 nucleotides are TGTGCCAGTATAGCCAATAACTATGGCTACACCTTC. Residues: CASIANNYGYTF.

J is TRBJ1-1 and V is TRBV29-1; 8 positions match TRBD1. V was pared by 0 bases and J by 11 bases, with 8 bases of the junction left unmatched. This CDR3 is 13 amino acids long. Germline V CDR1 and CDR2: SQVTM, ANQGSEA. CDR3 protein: CSVEEGRGRGAFF. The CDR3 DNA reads TGCAGCGTTGAAGAGGGCAGGGGGCGAGGCGCTTTCTTT. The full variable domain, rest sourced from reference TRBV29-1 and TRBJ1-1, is SAVISQKPSRDICQRGTSLTIQCQVDSQVTMMFWYRQQPGQSLTLIATANQGSEATYESGFVIDKFPISRPNLTFSTLTVSNMSPEDSSIYLCSVEEGRGRGAFFGQGTRLTVV.

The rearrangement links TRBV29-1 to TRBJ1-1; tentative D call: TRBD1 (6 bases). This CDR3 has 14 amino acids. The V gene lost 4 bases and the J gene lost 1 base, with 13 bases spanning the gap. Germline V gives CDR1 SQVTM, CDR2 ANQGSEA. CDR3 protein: CSVAPTGANTEAFF. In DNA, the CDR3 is TGCAGCGTTGCCCCGACAGGCGCGAACACTGAAGCTTTCTTT.

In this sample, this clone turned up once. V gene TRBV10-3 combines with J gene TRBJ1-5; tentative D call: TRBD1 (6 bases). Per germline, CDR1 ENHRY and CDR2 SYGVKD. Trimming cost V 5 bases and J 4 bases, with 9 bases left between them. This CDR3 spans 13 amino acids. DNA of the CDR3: TGTGCCATCAGTCGACAGGAGAATCAGCCCCAGCATTTT. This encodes CAISRQENQPQHF.

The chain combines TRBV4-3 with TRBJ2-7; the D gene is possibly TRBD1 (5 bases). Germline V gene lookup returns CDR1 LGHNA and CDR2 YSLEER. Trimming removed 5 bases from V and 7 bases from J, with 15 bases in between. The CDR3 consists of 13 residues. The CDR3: CASSLTVGVEQYF. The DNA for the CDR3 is TGCGCCAGCAGCTTAACGGTAGGGGTTGAGCAGTACTTC.

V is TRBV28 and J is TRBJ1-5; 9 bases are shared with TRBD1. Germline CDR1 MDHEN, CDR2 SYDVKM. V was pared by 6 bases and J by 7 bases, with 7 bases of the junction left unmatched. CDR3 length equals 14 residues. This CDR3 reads CASSQDRGGQPQHF. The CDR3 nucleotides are TGTGCCAGCAGCCAGGACAGGGGCGGGCAGCCCCAGCATTTT.

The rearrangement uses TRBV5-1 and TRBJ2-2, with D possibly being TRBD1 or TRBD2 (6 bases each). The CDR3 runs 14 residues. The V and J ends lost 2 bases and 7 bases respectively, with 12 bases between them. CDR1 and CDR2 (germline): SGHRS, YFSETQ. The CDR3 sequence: CASSLGGTYGELFF. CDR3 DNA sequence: TGCGCCAGCAGCTTAGGGGGGACATACGGGGAGCTGTTTTTT.

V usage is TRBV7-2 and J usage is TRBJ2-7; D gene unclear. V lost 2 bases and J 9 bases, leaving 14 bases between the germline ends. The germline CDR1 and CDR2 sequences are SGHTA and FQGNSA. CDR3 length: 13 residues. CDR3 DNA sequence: TGTGCCAGCAGCTTACCCCCCAGCCGTCGGCAGTACTTC. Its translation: CASSLPPSRRQYF.

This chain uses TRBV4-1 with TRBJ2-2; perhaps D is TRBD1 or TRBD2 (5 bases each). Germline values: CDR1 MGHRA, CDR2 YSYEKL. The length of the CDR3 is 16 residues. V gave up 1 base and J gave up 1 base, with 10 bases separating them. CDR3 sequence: CASSQGGFQNTGELFF. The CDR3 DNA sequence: TGCGCCAGCAGCCAAGGGGGGTTTCAGAACACCGGGGAGCTGTTTTTT.

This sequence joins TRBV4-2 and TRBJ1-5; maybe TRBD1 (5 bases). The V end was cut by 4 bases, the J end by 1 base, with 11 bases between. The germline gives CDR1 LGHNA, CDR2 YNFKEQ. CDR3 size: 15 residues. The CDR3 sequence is CASSPYRDSNQPQHF. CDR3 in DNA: TGTGCCAGCAGCCCGTACCGGGACAGCAATCAGCCCCAGCATTTT.